These T cell receptor beta chains were read from a single sample in a study of identical twins. Each CDR3 protein gets one entry after TCRdb re-called the 5' RACE reads with MiXCR. Here the sample spans some 190,000 distinct CDR3 sequences, about a sixth being singletons. These records were also assigned to another study, of T cells expressing NK-cell markers.

Sequenced material: CD8+ T cells sorted from blood. Receptors originate from a woman aged 18-29 years in good health. Both conserved end residues are part of each CDR3. Fields, in order: clone size, D gene, V gene, J gene, CDR3 DNA, CDR3 protein. D genes are given only for firm matches. A row's size may be missing; if present it is once, few, many or a size class.

few	NA	TRBV27	TRBJ2-3	TGTGCCAGCAGTTTATCTCGCGGGGAGTGGGAAGATACGCAGTATTTT	CASSLSRGEWEDTQYF
NA	NA	TRBV5-1	TRBJ2-7	TGCGCCAGCAGCTTTACGGGGAGATACGGGACTTCCTACGAGCAGTACTTC	CASSFTGRYGTSYEQYF
NA	TRBD2	TRBV27	TRBJ2-3	TGTGCCAGCAGTTTAGTACGGGAGGGACCAGATACGCAGTATTTT	CASSLVREGPDTQYF
few	NA	TRBV7-9	TRBJ2-5	TGTGCCAGCAACCCTACTACGGGCGCGGAGACCCAGTACTTC	CASNPTTGAETQYF
many	NA	TRBV7-8	TRBJ1-1	TGTGCCAGCAGCTTATTGGGGGGCGCGTGGTTCACTGAAGCTTTCTTT	CASSLLGGAWFTEAFF
few	NA	TRBV9	TRBJ1-1	TGTGCCAGCAGCGTAGACGGGATAAACACTGAAGCTTTCTTT	CASSVDGINTEAFF
few	TRBD1	TRBV27	TRBJ2-3	TGTGCCAGCAGCCCAAGGGACAGGGGTGGCACAGATACGCAGTATTTT	CASSPRDRGGTDTQYF
NA	NA	TRBV6-5	TRBJ2-1	TGTGCCAGCAGACTCGGGACCCCGACGATCAATGAGCAGTTCTTC	CASRLGTPTINEQFF
NA	NA	TRBV7-2	TRBJ1-1	TGTGCCAGCAGCTTTCCTGCAGGGGATGGGCCGAACACTGAAGCTTTCTTT	CASSFPAGDGPNTEAFF
NA	NA	TRBV12-3/TRBV12-4	TRBJ1-1	TGTGCCAGCACTCCCGCCCGTGAAGCTTTCTTT	CASTPAREAFF
NA	TRBD2	TRBV27	TRBJ2-1	TGTGCCAGCAGTACCCCAGCGGGAACAGCCTACAATGAGCAGTTCTTC	CASSTPAGTAYNEQFF
NA	TRBD1	TRBV7-9	TRBJ2-5	TGTGCCAGCAGCTTGGGACAGGGTGTTCGAGAGACCCAGTACTTC	CASSLGQGVRETQYF
few	TRBD2	TRBV6-1	TRBJ2-7	TGTGCCAGCAGTGAGTCTAGCGGTAGTATGGAGCAGTACTTC	CASSESSGSMEQYF
NA	NA	TRBV7-2	TRBJ2-7	TGTGCCAGCAGCTTAGGAAGGGCAAATCGGTACGAGCAGTACTTC	CASSLGRANRYEQYF
NA	NA	TRBV5-4	TRBJ2-7	TGTGCCAGCAGCGGCAGAGGGGCCAACGAGCAGTACTTC	CASSGRGANEQYF
few	TRBD1	TRBV27	TRBJ2-7	TGTGCCAGCAGCCTAACCTTCGGGACAGCCCTCAAGCAGTACTTC	CASSLTFGTALKQYF
many	TRBD2	TRBV29-1	TRBJ2-5	TGCAGCGTTGAATATAGCGGGCAAGAGACCCAGTACTTC	CSVEYSGQETQYF
NA	NA	TRBV20-1	TRBJ1-2	TGCAGTGCTCCACCGTGGGGACCAGGGCCGGAGGACTATGGCTACACCTTC	CSAPPWGPGPEDYGYTF
NA	NA	TRBV7-9	TRBJ2-7	TGTGCCAGCAGCTCCGACTTCCACGAGCAGTACTTC	CASSSDFHEQYF
NA	NA	TRBV27	TRBJ2-2	TGTGCCAGCAGTTTATTGGTAGCGGTGAACACCGGGGAGCTGTTTTTT	CASSLLVAVNTGELFF
NA	NA	TRBV11-2	TRBJ2-7	TGTGCCAGCAGCTTAGCAGGGAAGTATGGGTCCTACGAGCAGTACTTC	CASSLAGKYGSYEQYF
NA	TRBD1	TRBV5-6	TRBJ2-1	TGTGCCAGCAGCCTCCGACAGGGGCTGTACAATGAGCAGTTCTTC	CASSLRQGLYNEQFF
few	TRBD1	TRBV6-5	TRBJ2-7	TGTGCCAGCAGTTACCAGTGGGACAGGACCTCCAACGAGCAGTACTTC	CASSYQWDRTSNEQYF
NA	NA	TRBV5-1	TRBJ2-1	TGCGCCAGCACCCAGGGGTCGGAGCAGTTCTTC	CASTQGSEQFF
NA	NA	TRBV12-3/TRBV12-4	TRBJ1-1	TGTGCCAGCAGTTTAGCGCCCGCGGATACTGAAGCTTTCTTT	CASSLAPADTEAFF
NA	NA	TRBV7-2	TRBJ2-7	TGTGCCACCGGGATTTTCGGGGGTCCACCCAGCGAGCAGTACTTC	CATGIFGGPPSEQYF
few	NA	TRBV29-1	TRBJ1-1	TGCAGCGTTGAAGATTTGCAGAATTTACAAGCTTTCTTT	CSVEDLQNLQAFF
many	NA	TRBV5-1	TRBJ2-7	TGCGCCAGCAGCCCTCAGGGGCACGAGCAGTACTTC	CASSPQGHEQYF
NA	NA	TRBV11-2	TRBJ2-5	TGTGCCAGCAGCCCCCCGCAGAGGACCCAGTACTTC	CASSPPQRTQYF